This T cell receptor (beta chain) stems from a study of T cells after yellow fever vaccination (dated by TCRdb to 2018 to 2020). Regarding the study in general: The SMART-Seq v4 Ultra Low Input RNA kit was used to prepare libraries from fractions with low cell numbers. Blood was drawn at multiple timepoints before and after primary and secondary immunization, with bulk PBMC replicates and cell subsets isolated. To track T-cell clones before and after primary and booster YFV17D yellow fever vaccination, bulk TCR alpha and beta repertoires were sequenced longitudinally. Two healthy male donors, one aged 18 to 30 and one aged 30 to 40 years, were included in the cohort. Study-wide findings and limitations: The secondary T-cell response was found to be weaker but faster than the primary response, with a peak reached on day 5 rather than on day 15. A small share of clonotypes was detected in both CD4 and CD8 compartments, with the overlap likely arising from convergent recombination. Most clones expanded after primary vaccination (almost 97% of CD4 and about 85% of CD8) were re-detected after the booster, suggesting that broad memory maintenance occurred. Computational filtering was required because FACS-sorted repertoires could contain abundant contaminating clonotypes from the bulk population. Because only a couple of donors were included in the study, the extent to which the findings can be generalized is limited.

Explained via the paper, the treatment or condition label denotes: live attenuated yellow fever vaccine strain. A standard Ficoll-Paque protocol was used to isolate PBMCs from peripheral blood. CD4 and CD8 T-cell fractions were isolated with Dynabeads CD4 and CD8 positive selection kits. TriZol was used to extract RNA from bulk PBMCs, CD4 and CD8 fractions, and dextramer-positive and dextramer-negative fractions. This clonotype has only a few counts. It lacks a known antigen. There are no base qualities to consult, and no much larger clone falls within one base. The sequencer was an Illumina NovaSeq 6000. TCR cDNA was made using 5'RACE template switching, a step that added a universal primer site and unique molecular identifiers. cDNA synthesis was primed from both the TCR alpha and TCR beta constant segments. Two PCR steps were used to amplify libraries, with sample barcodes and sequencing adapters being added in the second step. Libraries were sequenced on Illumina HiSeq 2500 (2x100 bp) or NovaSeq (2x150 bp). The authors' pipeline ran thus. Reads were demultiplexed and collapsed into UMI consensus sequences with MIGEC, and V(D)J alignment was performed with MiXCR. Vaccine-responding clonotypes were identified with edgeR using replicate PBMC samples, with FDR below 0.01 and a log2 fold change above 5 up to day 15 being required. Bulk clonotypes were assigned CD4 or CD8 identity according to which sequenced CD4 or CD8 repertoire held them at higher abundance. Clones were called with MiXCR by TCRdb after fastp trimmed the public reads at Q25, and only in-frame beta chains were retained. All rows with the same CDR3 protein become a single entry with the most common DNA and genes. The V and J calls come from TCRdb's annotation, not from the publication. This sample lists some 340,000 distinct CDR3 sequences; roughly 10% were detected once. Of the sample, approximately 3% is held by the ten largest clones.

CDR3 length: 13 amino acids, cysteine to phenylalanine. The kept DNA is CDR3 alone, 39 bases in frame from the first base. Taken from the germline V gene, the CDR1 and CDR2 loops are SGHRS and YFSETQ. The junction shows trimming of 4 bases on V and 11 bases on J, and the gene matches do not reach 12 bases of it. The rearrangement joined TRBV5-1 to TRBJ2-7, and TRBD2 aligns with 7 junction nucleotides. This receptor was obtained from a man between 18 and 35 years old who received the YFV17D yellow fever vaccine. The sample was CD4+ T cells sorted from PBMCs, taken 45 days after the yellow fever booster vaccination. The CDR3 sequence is CASSHRDPGGEYF. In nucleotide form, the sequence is TGCGCCAGCAGCCACCGGGATCCGGGGGGAGAGTACTTC. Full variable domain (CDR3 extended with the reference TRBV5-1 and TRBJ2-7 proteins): KAGVTQTPRYLIKTRGQQVTLSCSPISGHRSVSWYQQTPGQGLQFLFEYFSETQRNKGNFPGRFSGRQFSNSRSEMNVSTLELGDSALYLCASSHRDPGGEYFGPGTRLTVT.